Listed here are 19 T cell receptor beta chains from one sample, sequenced in a study of cytomegalovirus exposure and HLA in healthy donors. Primers for the PCR totalled 60 Vbeta and 13 Jbeta. The table came from immunoSEQ multiplex PCR; TCRdb's copy has only in-frame clones and leaves some out. The sample shows some 200,000 clones, more than 65% of them seen only once. Sequencing was carried out using PBMCs. The receptors were sampled from a girl under 18 in good health and CMV-seropositive.

As to this clone: The same CDR3 also results from other DNA sequences found in this sample. This chain links TRBV9 with TRBJ2-3, with 7 positions matching TRBD2. The CDR3 covers 15 residues. CDR1 and CDR2 (germline): SGDLS, YYNGEE. The V segment lost 0 bases and the J segment 1 base; nucleotides outside the gene matches: 2. The CDR3: CASSVGLAGTDTQYF. CDR3 in DNA: TGTGCCAGCAGCGTAGGACTAGCAGGCACAGATACGCAGTATTTT.

The V and J genes are TRBV6-1 and TRBJ2-7, with a tentative D call TRBD2 (5 bases). The CDR3 consists of 17 residues. Per germline, CDR1 MNHNS and CDR2 SASEGT. The ends were cut back, 4 bases at V and 2 bases at J, with 21 bases in the middle. The CDR3, as DNA: TGTGCCAGCAGTGGCGGTGGTGAGGGTTTCTTGCCCTACGAGCAGTACTTC. Amino acids: CASSGGGEGFLPYEQYF.

The J gene is TRBJ1-2, the V gene TRBV29-1; D remains ambiguous. CDR1 and CDR2 from the germline V gene are SQVTM and ANQGSEA. V shed 0 bases and J shed 5 bases, with 19 bases lying between them. The CDR3 is 16 amino acids. The DNA of the CDR3 is TGCAGCGTTGAAGATCGTGGCCCTATGGCCAGGTATGGCTACACCTTC. Translating it yields CSVEDRGPMARYGYTF.

V gene TRBV19 combines with J gene TRBJ2-2; 7 nucleotides line up with TRBD1. Germline CDR1 is LNHDA and CDR2 is SQIVND (reference sequence). There are 15 residues in the CDR3. Losses at the gene ends were 6 bases for V and 6 bases for J; bases not matched to a gene: 10. CDR3 in amino acids: CASRQGVGISGELFF. Written as DNA, the CDR3 is TGTGCCAGTAGGCAGGGGGTGGGGATATCCGGGGAGCTGTTTTTT. The entire variable domain, with the rest obtained from reference TRBV19 and TRBJ2-2, is as follows: DGGITQSPKYLFRKEGQNVTLSCEQNLNHDAMYWYRQDPGQGLRLIYYSQIVNDFQKGDIAEGYSVSREKKESFPLTVTSAQKNPTAFYLCASRQGVGISGELFFGEGSRLTVL.

The chain uses TRBV14 and TRBJ1-3; D is ambiguous. Germline CDR1 SGHDN, CDR2 FVKESK. This CDR3 spans 15 amino acids. The germline V and J ends were trimmed by 4 bases and 0 bases, with 10 bases remaining between them. The CDR3 DNA is TGTGCCAGCAGCCTCCTCGGGAACTCTGGAAACACCATATATTTT. Translating gives CASSLLGNSGNTIYF.

The CDR3, as DNA: TGCGCCAGCAGCCAAGAGAATTTCCCTACCTACGAGCAGTACTTC. The encoded protein is CASSQENFPTYEQYF. V and J are TRBV4-1 and TRBJ2-7; the D is unclear. In germline, CDR1 is MGHRA, CDR2 YSYEKL. The V end was cut by 0 bases, the J end by 2 bases, with 11 bases between. The CDR3 runs to 15 residues.

The chain combines TRBV7-2 with TRBJ2-5; tentative D call: TRBD2 (6 bases). Trimming stripped 2 bases from V and 5 bases from J, with 18 bases between. Germline CDR1 is SGHTA and CDR2 is FQGNSA. CDR3 size: 16 residues. The DNA for the CDR3 is TGTGCCAGCAGCTTAATGGGTGCGGGGCGGGTGGAGACCCAGTACTTC. Translating gives CASSLMGAGRVETQYF.

The gene calls are TRBV5-4 and TRBJ2-7, with 7 bases identical to TRBD1. The germline V gene encodes CDR1 SGHNT and CDR2 YYREEE (reference sequence). With 4 bases clipped from V and 3 bases from J, the junction kept 13 bases outside the gene matches. The CDR3 has 16 amino acids. CDR3 DNA sequence: TGTGCCAGCAGCCCATATACAGGGGCTGTTGGCTACGAGCAGTACTTC. Translation gives CASSPYTGAVGYEQYF.

The V call is TRBV6-4, the J call TRBJ2-3, with D possibly being TRBD2 (6 bases). Germline CDR1 is MRHNA and CDR2 is SNTAGT. V gave up 3 bases and J gave up 2 bases, with 9 bases separating them. The CDR3 extends over 14 amino acids. The CDR3 coding sequence is TGTGCCAGCAGTGAAGGCGGGGACACAGATACGCAGTATTTT. Its protein product is CASSEGGDTDTQYF.

The rearrangement uses TRBV6-5 and TRBJ1-2; the D gene is possibly TRBD1 (5 bases). CDR3 length: 15 residues. The V gene lost 0 bases and the J gene lost 1 base, with 9 bases spanning the gap. Germline V lookup: CDR1 MNHEY, CDR2 SVGAGI. Written as DNA, the CDR3 is TGTGCCAGCAGTTACTCGGCCAGGGTTAACTATGGCTACACCTTC. This encodes CASSYSARVNYGYTF.

The chain has TRBV11-2 and TRBJ2-1; D is ambiguous. Trimming removed 2 bases at V and 4 bases at J, with 3 bases between. Germline V CDR1 and CDR2: SGHAT, FQNNGV. The CDR3 sequence is 12 residues long. The CDR3 region has the DNA TGTGCCAGCAGCTTACCGTACAATGAGCAGTTCTTC. Its protein is CASSLPYNEQFF.

The chain has TRBV5-6 and TRBJ2-7; 7 positions agree with TRBD2. This CDR3 comprises 11 residues. Losses at the gene ends were 1 base for V and 11 bases for J; bases not matched to a gene: 3. In germline, CDR1 is SGHDT, CDR2 YYEEEE. The CDR3 DNA reads as TGTGCCAGCAGCTTGAGCGGGAAAGAGTACTTC. Translating gives CASSLSGKEYF.

The chain combines TRBV19 with TRBJ1-4; D gene ambiguous. The CDR3 has 12 amino acids. Germline V gene sequence: CDR1 LNHDA, CDR2 SQIVND (reference sequence). Trimming cost V 8 bases and J 4 bases, with 8 bases left between them. CDR3 DNA: TGTGCCAGTGGGCTAAATAATGAAAAACTGTTTTTT. It encodes CASGLNNEKLFF.

This rearrangement joins TRBV11-3 to TRBJ2-5; 8 bases align to TRBD1. With V trimmed by 5 bases and J by 1 base, 3 bases remained unmatched. There are 14 residues in the CDR3. The V gene's germline CDR1 is SGHNT and CDR2 YENEEA. CDR3 in amino acids: CASSDTGGQETQYF. The CDR3 bases are TGTGCCAGCAGCGACACAGGGGGCCAAGAGACCCAGTACTTC.

J is TRBJ2-1 and V is TRBV7-2; TRBD2 aligns across 9 bases. This CDR3 has 15 amino acids. CDR1 and CDR2 from the germline V gene are SGHTA and FQGNSA. V gave up 10 bases and J gave up 10 bases; unmatched junction bases: 17. CDR3 region: CATDKAGGLGGEQFF. Written as DNA, the CDR3 is TGTGCCACCGACAAAGCGGGGGGCCTGGGGGGAGAGCAGTTCTTC.

The chain uses TRBV6-5 and TRBJ2-7; D is perhaps TRBD1 (6 bases). V lost 5 bases and J lost 6, with 20 bases in between. The CDR3 covers 15 residues. Germline V gives CDR1 MNHEY, CDR2 SVGAGI. The CDR3 DNA reads TGTGCCAGCAGTATGGGGGACGGGACACCCTCCGAGCAGTACTTC. Translation gives CASSMGDGTPSEQYF.

V is TRBV10-1 and J is TRBJ2-1, with a weak D call TRBD1 (5 bases). The length of the CDR3 is 15 residues. V shed 2 bases and J shed 0 bases, with 8 bases lying between them. The germline gives CDR1 WNHNN, CDR2 SYGVQD (reference sequence). CDR3: CASSETGSSYNEQFF. The CDR3 coding sequence is TGCGCCAGCAGTGAGACAGGAAGCTCCTACAATGAGCAGTTCTTC.

This clone came up once. The CDR3: CSVKTGDMNTEAFF. DNA for the CDR3: TGCAGCGTTAAAACAGGGGATATGAACACTGAAGCTTTCTTT. The chain is built from TRBV29-1 and TRBJ1-1, with TRBD1 matching over 7 bases. The CDR3 totals 14 residues. Germline values: CDR1 SQVTM, CDR2 ANQGSEA. V gave up 5 bases and J gave up 0 bases; unmatched junction bases: 6.

This clone was seen only a few times. The J gene is TRBJ2-7, the V gene TRBV10-3; a possible D gene is TRBD1 (5 bases). The CDR3 totals 14 residues. Germline loops: CDR1 ENHRY, CDR2 SYGVKD. The V end lost 2 bases, the J end lost 3 bases, and 11 bases lay between the germline ends. CDR3 residues: CAISETGANYEQYF. Here the CDR3 DNA reads TGTGCCATCAGTGAGACAGGTGCGAACTACGAGCAGTACTTC.